This is a list of T cell receptor beta chains from one sample in a study of a mutant IDH1 vaccine in newly diagnosed glioma. Method: immunoSEQ multiplex PCR; TCRdb's copy keeps in-frame clones and lacks some. Among around 32,000 clones listed, roughly 87% were seen once. These receptors lack a known antigen. Material: peripheral blood mononuclear cells (PBMCs), obtained from a glioma patient whose treatment included an IDH1 peptide vaccine. These receptors were taken from a woman in her forties with glioma. Some clones in this sample may be carry-over from other donors' samples. CDR3s include the opening cysteine and the closing phenylalanine or tryptophan. The D gene is left open where the match is weak. For some rows the clone size is stated as once, few or many, or as a class when expanded; others skip it.

>.|.|TRBJ1-2|TRBV5-1
TGCGCCAGCAGCTTGGCGGGCGGGCGGGGAGAGGACTATGGCTACACCTTC
CASSLAGGRGEDYGYTF
>.|.|TRBJ2-5|TRBV7-2
TGTGCCAGCACCCGGTCCCAATCTCGGGAGACCCAGTACTTC
CASTRSQSRETQYF
>.|.|TRBJ2-7|TRBV19
TGTGCCAGTAGTATTCCGAAGGGAGGATTTTACGAGCAGTACTTC
CASSIPKGGFYEQYF
>.|.|TRBJ2-7|TRBV28
TGTGCCAGCAGCTTTAGCTCCTACGAGCAGTACTTC
CASSFSSYEQYF
>TRBD2|.|TRBJ2-1|TRBV5-1
TGCGCCAGCAGCATTACTAGCGGGAGGGCTCGATACAATGAGCAGTTCTTC
CASSITSGRARYNEQFF
>.|.|TRBJ2-7|TRBV28
TGTGCCAGCAGTTTAGAGGGTGACGAGCAGTACTTC
CASSLEGDEQYF
>.|.|TRBJ1-3|TRBV28
TGTGCCAGCTTACCCGGCGGGGAAAGAAACACCATATATTTT
CASLPGGERNTIYF
>TRBD2|.|TRBJ2-7|TRBV25-1
TGTGCCAGCAGACCTAGCGGGGGCTCCTACGAGCAGTACTTC
CASRPSGGSYEQYF
>TRBD1|.|TRBJ2-2|TRBV27
TGTGCCAGCAGTTTTCAGGGGGCCTACACCGGGGAGCTGTTTTTT
CASSFQGAYTGELFF
>.|once|TRBJ2-7|TRBV13
TGTGCCAGCAGCATGACAGTCCCGAGTCGGTTCGAGCAGTACTTC
CASSMTVPSRFEQYF
>.|.|TRBJ1-5|TRBV4-2
TGTGCCAGCAGCCAAATAAGGGGGGGCAATCAGCCCCAGCATTTT
CASSQIRGGNQPQHF
>.|.|TRBJ2-4|TRBV28
TGTGCCAGCAGTTTGCTCGACATTCAGTACTTC
CASSLLDIQYF
>.|.|TRBJ2-2|TRBV6-5
TGTGCCAGCAGTTACGTGACAGATATCGGGGAGCTGTTTTTT
CASSYVTDIGELFF
>.|.|TRBJ2-5|TRBV5-1
TGCGCCAGCAGCTTGGCCGCCAGGAAAGAGACCCAGTACTTC
CASSLAARKETQYF
>.|.|TRBJ1-6|TRBV6-5
TGTGCCAGCAGTTCCCTAGGGGGTGAAAATTCACCCCTCCACTTT
CASSSLGGENSPLHF
>TRBD2|.|TRBJ2-5|TRBV5-6
TGTGCCAGCAGCTTGGGACTAGCGGGGGAGGAGACCCAGTACTTC
CASSLGLAGEETQYF
>.|.|TRBJ2-7|TRBV5-1
TGCGCCAGCAGAGGGGGGGGGTACGAGCAGTACTTC
CASRGGGYEQYF
>.|once|TRBJ1-6|TRBV6-5
TGTGCCAGCAGTCCGAGGCCCAATCTCAATTCACCCCTCCACTTT
CASSPRPNLNSPLHF
>TRBD2|once|TRBJ2-5|TRBV5-4
TGTGCCAGCAGCGACGGGACTAGGATCCCTAAAGAGACCCAGTACTTC
CASSDGTRIPKETQYF
>TRBD1|once|TRBJ2-7|TRBV7-7
TGTGCTAGCAGCTTGGGACAGGGGGCAATGTACGAGCAGTACTTC
CASSLGQGAMYEQYF
>.|.|TRBJ2-7|TRBV4-3
TGCGCCAGCAGCCAATTGAGGGGGGGTCCGGGCGAGCAGTACTTC
CASSQLRGGPGEQYF
>TRBD1|.|TRBJ2-7|TRBV5-6
TGTGCCAGCAGCTTGTATGGGACAGGCTCCTACGAGCAGTACTTC
CASSLYGTGSYEQYF
>.|.|TRBJ1-5|TRBV27
TGTGCCAGCAGTTCCAACGGACAGTACCGGAATCAGCCCCAGCATTTT
CASSSNGQYRNQPQHF
>.|.|TRBJ1-5|TRBV6-6
TGTGCCAGCGGGGAGGATCAGCCCCAGCATTTT
CASGEDQPQHF
>TRBD1|.|TRBJ2-7|TRBV7-8
TGTGCCAGCAGCGGAGACAGGGTTGTTCACGAGCAGTACTTC
CASSGDRVVHEQYF
>TRBD2|once|TRBJ2-1|TRBV7-2
TGTGCCAGCAGCTCCGTAGCGGGAGCAGGGAATGAGCAGTTCTTC
CASSSVAGAGNEQFF
>.|.|TRBJ2-1|TRBV6-5
TGTGCCAGCAGTTACGTAGAGGAGCAGTTCTTC
CASSYVEEQFF
>.|.|TRBJ1-4|TRBV27
TGTGCCAGCAGAACAGACAATGAAAAACTGTTTTTT
CASRTDNEKLFF
>.|.|TRBJ2-1|TRBV6-6
TGTGCCAGCAGTTACGCTGACAATGAGCAGTTCTTC
CASSYADNEQFF
>.|.|TRBJ2-7|TRBV7-8
TGTGCCAGCAGTCCAGGAGGGGGCGGACCCTTCTACGAGCAGTACTTC
CASSPGGGGPFYEQYF
>.|.|TRBJ1-1|TRBV19
TGTGCCAGTCAGGGCGCGGATACTGAAGCTTTCTTT
CASQGADTEAFF
>.|.|TRBJ2-2|TRBV4-1
TGCGCCAGCAGCCTCCGGGGGCAGATAACCGGGGAGCTGTTTTTT
CASSLRGQITGELFF
>TRBD1|.|TRBJ2-2|TRBV28
TGTGCCAGCAGCCGAACAGGGGGCACCGGGGAGCTGTTTTTT
CASSRTGGTGELFF
>.|.|TRBJ2-5|TRBV2
TGTGCCAGCAGCCGGGGTGGCGAGACCCAGTACTTC
CASSRGGETQYF
>TRBD1|.|TRBJ2-3|TRBV5-1
TGCGCCAGCAGCTCCGTCCCGGGACAGGATGAGGATTCGGGACCAAGCACAGATACGCAGTATTTT
CASSSVPGQDEDSGPSTDTQYF
>.|.|TRBJ1-2|TRBV15
TGTGCCACCAGCAGAGGGCAAGCAGATGGCTACACCTTC
CATSRGQADGYTF
>.|.|TRBJ2-7|TRBV4-2
TGTGCCAGCAGCCAAGTGGCGGCCTACGAGCAGTACTTC
CASSQVAAYEQYF
>TRBD1|.|TRBJ2-7|TRBV11-1
TGTGCCAGCAAGACAGGGCACAGCTCCTACGAGCAGTACTTC
CASKTGHSSYEQYF
>.|.|TRBJ1-6|TRBV7-9
TGTGCCAGCAGCTTAGGGCAATCACCCCTCCACTTT
CASSLGQSPLHF
>TRBD2|.|TRBJ2-7|TRBV7-2
TGTGCCAGCTCCGGGACTACTACCTACGAGCAGTACTTC
CASSGTTTYEQYF
>.|.|TRBJ2-1|TRBV7-2
TGTGCCAGCAGCGCCTGGAGGAGCTCCTACAATGAGCAGTTCTTC
CASSAWRSSYNEQFF
>.|.|TRBJ2-1|TRBV25-1
TGTGCCAGCAGGCTACAAAGGGATGAGCAGTTCTTC
CASRLQRDEQFF
>.|once|TRBJ1-6|TRBV9
TGTGCCAGCAGCGTAGTGGACAGCTATTCACCCCTCCACTTT
CASSVVDSYSPLHF
>.|.|TRBJ2-5|TRBV27
TGTGCCAGCAGTCGCGGGGCTGCCCAAGAGACCCAGTACTTC
CASSRGAAQETQYF
>.|.|TRBJ2-1|TRBV13
TGTGCCAGCAGCTTAATAGCGGCCAAGACGCATGAGCAGTTCTTC
CASSLIAAKTHEQFF
>TRBD2|.|TRBJ2-6|TRBV4-3
TGCGCCAGCAGCCAAGGGACTAGCAGCTCTGGGGCCAACGTCCTGACTTTC
CASSQGTSSSGANVLTF
>.|few|TRBJ2-3|TRBV7-3
TGTGCCAGCAGCTTATTAAGAACAGATACGCAGTATTTT
CASSLLRTDTQYF
>.|.|TRBJ1-1|TRBV4-1
TGCGCCAGCAGCCAAGGACGTCAGGGAGGGACTGAAGCTTTCTTT
CASSQGRQGGTEAFF